This T cell receptor beta chain comes out of a study of technical replicates of blood from several donors. This CDR3 comprises 14 residues. The ends lost 0 bases at V and 8 bases at J; junction bases unmatched: 6. Germline loops: CDR1 ENHRY, CDR2 SYGVKD. Data came from immunoSEQ multiplex PCR; TCRdb stores just in-frame clones and leaves some out. This repertoire shows about 49,000 clones, roughly nine tenths found once; its top ten account for about 3.6%. The sample comprised PBMCs. The chain combines TRBV10-3 with TRBJ1-2; 7 bases fit TRBD1. This TCR derives from a human donor in good health. Some clones in this sample may be carry-over from other donors' samples. CDR3 in amino acids: CAISESRGHGGYTF. Here the CDR3 DNA reads TGTGCCATCAGTGAGTCTAGGGGGCATGGAGGCTACACCTTC.